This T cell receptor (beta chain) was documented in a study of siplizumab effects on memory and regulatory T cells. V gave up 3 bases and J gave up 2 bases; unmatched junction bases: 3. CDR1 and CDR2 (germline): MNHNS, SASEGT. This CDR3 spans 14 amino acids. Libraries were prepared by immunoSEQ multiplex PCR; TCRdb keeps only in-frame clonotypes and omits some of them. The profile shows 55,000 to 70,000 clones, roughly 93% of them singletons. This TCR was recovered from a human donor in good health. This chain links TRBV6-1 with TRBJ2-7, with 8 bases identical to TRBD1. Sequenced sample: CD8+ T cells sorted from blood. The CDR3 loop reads CASSDPTGAYEQYF. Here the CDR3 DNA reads TGTGCCAGCAGTGACCCGACAGGGGCCTACGAGCAGTACTTC.